The rows below give T cell receptor beta chains drawn from one sample of a study of cytomegalovirus exposure and HLA in healthy donors. Assay: immunoSEQ multiplex PCR; the TCRdb copy retains only in-frame clones and omits some. The table records about 130,000 clones, roughly 79% of them present only once. What was sequenced was PBMCs. The receptors were gathered from a woman aged 40 to 50 in good health and CMV-seronegative. Each CDR3 is given with its conserved first and last residue. Each record gives: D gene, J gene, clone size, V gene, CDR3 protein, CDR3 DNA. D genes are given only for firm matches. Where a row states a size, it is once, few, many or the class of an expanded clone; other rows omit it.

d_gene: .; j_gene: TRBJ2-7; abundance: .; v_gene: TRBV6-1; CDR3aa: CASSEALFVGAGYEQYF; CDR3nt: TGTGCCAGCAGTGAAGCTCTCTTCGTGGGGGCGGGCTACGAGCAGTACTTC
d_gene: .; j_gene: TRBJ2-7; abundance: .; v_gene: TRBV4-1; CDR3aa: CASSQESGVPSYEQYF; CDR3nt: TGCGCCAGCAGCCAAGAATCCGGGGTTCCCTCCTACGAGCAGTACTTC
d_gene: .; j_gene: TRBJ2-7; abundance: .; v_gene: TRBV7-3; CDR3aa: CASSPTDSYEQYF; CDR3nt: TGTGCCAGCAGCCCGACTGACTCCTACGAGCAGTACTTC
d_gene: .; j_gene: TRBJ2-6; abundance: few; v_gene: TRBV27; CDR3aa: CASSRGGANGLTF; CDR3nt: TGTGCCAGCAGCCGCGGTGGGGCCAACGGCCTGACTTTC
d_gene: .; j_gene: TRBJ1-2; abundance: few; v_gene: TRBV30; CDR3aa: CAWSTAGLGYTF; CDR3nt: TGTGCCTGGAGTACGGCAGGGTTGGGCTACACCTTC
d_gene: TRBD1; j_gene: TRBJ1-2; abundance: .; v_gene: TRBV7-6; CDR3aa: CASSLEPQGQGDGYTF; CDR3nt: TGTGCCAGCAGCTTAGAACCCCAGGGCCAGGGGGATGGCTACACCTTC
d_gene: .; j_gene: TRBJ2-7; abundance: .; v_gene: TRBV28; CDR3aa: CASSLPSVYEQYF; CDR3nt: TGTGCCAGCAGCCTACCCTCGGTCTACGAGCAGTACTTC
d_gene: TRBD2; j_gene: TRBJ2-3; abundance: .; v_gene: TRBV9; CDR3aa: CASSVSTSGGAGDTQYF; CDR3nt: TGTGCCAGCAGCGTTTCGACTAGCGGGGGGGCCGGAGATACGCAGTATTTT
d_gene: .; j_gene: TRBJ2-1; abundance: .; v_gene: TRBV28; CDR3aa: CASSPLSSGNEQFF; CDR3nt: TGTGCCAGCAGTCCACTAAGCTCGGGTAATGAGCAGTTCTTC
d_gene: .; j_gene: TRBJ2-3; abundance: .; v_gene: TRBV29-1; CDR3aa: CSVILTQVILTDTQYF; CDR3nt: TGCAGCGTTATCCTCACACAGGTTATTTTGACAGATACGCAGTATTTT
d_gene: TRBD1; j_gene: TRBJ2-1; abundance: .; v_gene: TRBV6-5; CDR3aa: CASSYSRDSYNEQFF; CDR3nt: TGTGCCAGCAGTTACTCCCGGGACAGCTACAATGAGCAGTTCTTC
d_gene: .; j_gene: TRBJ1-5; abundance: once; v_gene: TRBV7-9; CDR3aa: CASSFEGLQPQHF; CDR3nt: TGTGCCAGCAGCTTTGAGGGCCTCCAGCCCCAGCATTTT
d_gene: TRBD1; j_gene: TRBJ2-1; abundance: .; v_gene: TRBV28; CDR3aa: CASSTGQGDREQFF; CDR3nt: TGTGCCAGCAGTACGGGACAGGGGGATCGTGAGCAGTTCTTC
d_gene: .; j_gene: TRBJ1-5; abundance: .; v_gene: TRBV18; CDR3aa: CASWSGLSNQPQHF; CDR3nt: TGTGCCAGCTGGTCAGGGTTGAGCAATCAGCCCCAGCATTTT
d_gene: TRBD2; j_gene: TRBJ2-5; abundance: few; v_gene: TRBV11-2; CDR3aa: CASSFFVQREGPETQYF; CDR3nt: TGTGCCAGCAGCTTTTTTGTCCAGCGGGAGGGCCCCGAGACCCAGTACTTC
d_gene: .; j_gene: TRBJ2-1; abundance: .; v_gene: TRBV27; CDR3aa: CASSFSGNYNEQFF; CDR3nt: TGTGCCAGCAGTTTCTCGGGGAACTACAATGAGCAGTTCTTC
d_gene: .; j_gene: TRBJ1-2; abundance: .; v_gene: TRBV7-2; CDR3aa: CASSLVPGSVGGYTF; CDR3nt: TGTGCCAGCAGCTTAGTACCAGGGTCAGTCGGTGGCTACACCTTC